The rows below give T cell receptor beta chains drawn from one sample of a study of blood T cell repertoires in COVID-19. The assay was immunoSEQ multiplex PCR, and TCRdb's table has in-frame clones only and misses some. This table holds about 210,000 clones, 87% found once. The sequenced sample was PBMCs or T cells enriched from blood (not recorded which). These receptors originate from a man aged 25-40 years in a cohort exposed to, infected with or recovered from COVID-19 (not recorded which). Each CDR3 is given with its conserved first and last residue. Each record gives: J gene, V gene, CDR3 protein.

>TRBJ2-7|TRBV9
CASSVVILAGGTRPEQYF
>TRBJ1-5|TRBV27
CASSPGTGRQPQHF
>TRBJ1-5|TRBV29-1
CSVTLGGGGNQPQHF
>TRBJ1-2|TRBV4-3
CASSDGQGYGYTF
>TRBJ2-5|TRBV6-2/TRBV6-3
CASSGGLAAPRPQETQYF
>TRBJ2-7|TRBV24-1
CATLPRNRESYEQYF
>TRBJ2-5|TRBV7-7
CASSSPLGQGQKETQYF
>TRBJ2-7|TRBV5-6
CASNPVGMEQYF
>TRBJ2-7|TRBV7-9
CASSTQGYEQYF
>TRBJ2-7|TRBV5-4
CASSLAAGASAYYEQYF
>TRBJ2-1|TRBV20-1
CSASSGAGYNEQFF
>TRBJ1-2|TRBV10-3
CAIIGDRGGGYTF
>TRBJ1-1|TRBV18
CASSPPQAGRRDTEAFF
>TRBJ2-1|TRBV6-6
CASSAHSGISYNEQFF
>TRBJ2-5|TRBV4-1
CASSQVSGVEETQYF
>TRBJ1-2|TRBV28
CASSSLIRGYGYTF
>TRBJ2-3|TRBV3-1/TRBV3-2
CASSQDPNVYQGGTDTQYF
>TRBJ1-1|TRBV3-1/TRBV3-2
CASRSLGREKGEAFF
>TRBJ2-7|TRBV10-3
CATGEGNYEQYF
>TRBJ2-2|TRBV18
CASSQQGASGTGELFF
>TRBJ1-5|TRBV28
CATLNAGAHQPQHF
>TRBJ2-6|TRBV9
CASSEPSGANVLTF
>TRBJ1-1|TRBV6-5
CASSYGQHTEAFF
>TRBJ1-2|TRBV7-3
CASSLTYGRELDGYTF
>TRBJ2-7|TRBV19
CASSIIRDGSSYEQYF
>TRBJ1-1|TRBV7-8
CASSLSGTGDLPEAFF
>TRBJ2-1|TRBV6-1
CASSDIGAYNEQFF
>TRBJ1-1|TRBV28
CASSPVRGNTEAFF
>TRBJ2-1|TRBV27
CASSTFTSDEQFF